Sequencing of this T cell receptor (beta chain) was carried out in a study of blood T cells in healthy people across ages. Study-level findings and limits: PBMCs were not sorted, which prevented a conclusive comparison of naive versus antigen-experienced cells.

Healthy Caucasian individuals from Russia aged roughly 6 to 90 served as donors. Notes on this clonotype: Antigen unknown.

For the second PCR, which ran for about 6 to 11 cycles, a sample-barcoded 5' primer and a J-beta primer mix were used. A single record per CDR3 protein comes from TCRdb applying MiXCR to the 5' RACE reads. The sample contains some 1,500,000 distinct CDR3 sequences, 35% to 45% of which appear only once. CDR3 length: 16 residues. Germline assignment: CDR1 MNHEY and CDR2 SMNVEV (reference sequence). With 2 bases removed from V and 0 bases from J, the gap between germline ends came to 11 bases. The receptor was isolated from a woman in her late teens or twenties in good health. This rearrangement joins TRBV27 to TRBJ2-1; the D is unclear. Sequenced input: blood. DNA for the CDR3: TGTGCCAGCAGTTTAGGTAGCCGCAGCTCCTACAATGAGCAGTTCTTC. This translates into CASSLGSRSSYNEQFF.